These 28 T cell receptor beta chains share one sample of origin, sequenced in a study of T cell repertoires in cytomegalovirus infection. TCRdb analysed the reads with MiXCR anew, one entry per CDR3 protein. The table records around 320,000 distinct CDR3 sequences, 8% to 10% of them present only once. The sequencing input was PBMCs. The receptors shown here come from a human donor in good health (CMV status not recorded). Some clones in this sample may be carry-over from other donors' samples.

Many counts were recorded for this clonotype. The chain employs TRBV7-2 and TRBJ2-3; no definite D call. This CDR3 is built from 13 residues. With 0 bases removed from V and 5 bases from J, the gap between germline ends came to 6 bases. Germline V gene data show CDR1 as SGHTA and CDR2 as FQGNSA. The CDR3 reads CASSLAGLDTQYF. CDR3 in DNA: TGTGCCAGCAGCTTAGCTGGCCTAGATACGCAGTATTTT.

The chain uses TRBV10-3 and TRBJ1-1; no firm D call. The V gene lost 9 bases and the J gene lost 1 base, with 12 bases spanning the gap. Germline assignment: CDR1 ENHRY and CDR2 SYGVKD. This CDR3 is 13 amino acids long. The CDR3 DNA reads TGTGCCATAAGAACAGAGGGGAACACTGAAGCTTTCTTT. As protein: CAIRTEGNTEAFF.

This clonotype was seen ten or more times. The CDR3 DNA reads as TGTGCCAGCAGCTCCAGGCCCCTAGCGGGAGAGGAGCAGTTCTTC. Translated: CASSSRPLAGEEQFF. J is TRBJ2-1 and V is TRBV7-2; 10 bases are shared with TRBD2. Germline V gene lookup returns CDR1 SGHTA and CDR2 FQGNSA. J was trimmed by 10 bases and V by 4 bases; bases with no gene match: 10. This CDR3 is 15 amino acids long.

This clonotype was found a few times. V usage is TRBV7-2 and J usage is TRBJ2-5; D remains unclear. The CDR3 extends over 13 amino acids. V lost 6 bases, J lost 7 bases, and 15 bases lay in between. The germline V gene has CDR1 SGHTA and CDR2 FQGNSA. The CDR3 DNA reads as TGTGCCAGCAGTTTGGATGGTTTAATGACCCAGTACTTC. This encodes CASSLDGLMTQYF.

The chain joins TRBV10-3 to TRBJ2-1; 8 bases are a match to TRBD2. V dropped 11 bases and J dropped 5; count of bases not matched to a gene: 5. The CDR3 length is 12 residues. Per the germline V gene, CDR1 is ENHRY and CDR2 is SYGVKD. For the CDR3, the DNA is TGTGCCTCGGGGGGGAAGAACAATGAGCAGTTCTTC. Residues: CASGGKNNEQFF.

The chain uses TRBV6-2 or TRBV6-3 and TRBJ1-1; D call uncertain. Looked up from germline, CDR1 is MNHEY and CDR2 is SVGEGT. The CDR3 runs to 14 residues. Trimming removed 2 bases from V and 7 bases from J, with 14 bases in between. The CDR3 region is CASSYVGNPFEAFF. DNA of the CDR3: TGTGCCAGCAGTTACGTCGGCAATCCTTTTGAAGCTTTCTTT.

The rearrangement uses TRBV20-1 and TRBJ2-1, with 13 bases identical to TRBD2. CDR3 size: 18 residues. Germline V gene lookup returns CDR1 DFQATT and CDR2 SNEGSKA (reference sequence). V lost 1 base to trimming and J lost 0 bases; unmatched junction nucleotides: 6. For the CDR3, the DNA is TGCAGTGCTAGAGGTCGGGGACTAGCGGGGAGCTCCTACAATGAGCAGTTCTTC. Translation gives CSARGRGLAGSSYNEQFF.

CDR3 amino acids: CASSEGIQGYGYTF. CDR3 in DNA: TGTGCCAGCAGTGAAGGAATACAGGGGTATGGCTACACCTTC. The V gene is TRBV6-1, the J gene TRBJ1-2, with TRBD1 matching 7 bases. J was trimmed by 5 bases and V by 1 base; bases with no gene match: 4. The CDR3 covers 14 residues. CDR1 and CDR2 from the germline V gene are MNHNS and SASEGT.

The CDR3 is CASSSRVRDGYEQYF. Written as DNA, the CDR3 is TGTGCCAGCTCTTCGAGGGTCCGGGACGGCTACGAGCAGTACTTC. The chain has TRBV7-2 and TRBJ2-7; the D gene could be TRBD1 or TRBD2 (5 bases each). This CDR3 is built from 15 residues. Germline V gene sequence: CDR1 SGHTA, CDR2 FQGNSA. The V end was cut by 8 bases, the J end by 3 bases, with 20 bases between.

This clonotype was seen a few times. The chain uses TRBV28 and TRBJ2-3; 8 bases line up with TRBD2. The germline V gene encodes CDR1 MDHEN and CDR2 SYDVKM. J was trimmed by 4 bases and V by 7 bases; bases with no gene match: 7. The CDR3 spans 14 residues. In DNA form, the CDR3 reads TGTGCCAGCACCTCAGCGGGAGTGTCAGATACGCAGTATTTT. This codes for CASTSAGVSDTQYF.

This clonotype was seen ten or more times. The chain uses TRBV7-2 and TRBJ2-3; 9 nucleotides align to TRBD2. This CDR3 comprises 17 residues. CDR1 is SGHTA, CDR2 FQGNSA, per germline. V trimming: 5 bases; J trimming: 2 bases; junction bases outside the gene matches: 11. This CDR3 is CASSAFGTSQPTDTQYF. In DNA, the CDR3 is TGTGCCAGCAGCGCCTTTGGGACTAGCCAACCCACAGATACGCAGTATTTT.

This clonotype came up a few times. This chain links TRBV4-2 with TRBJ1-4; 9 bases map to TRBD1. This CDR3 contains 15 residues. CDR1 and CDR2 from the germline V gene are LGHNA and YNFKEQ. Trimming removed 4 bases from V and 5 bases from J; junction bases left unmatched: 5. CDR3 nucleotides: TGTGCCAGCAGCCGCCCCGGGACAGGGAATGAAAAACTGTTTTTT. Its protein is CASSRPGTGNEKLFF.

This clonotype was seen ten or more times. V gene TRBV12-3 or TRBV12-4 combines with J gene TRBJ2-5; D tentatively reads TRBD1 or TRBD2 (5 bases each). V was trimmed by 2 bases and J by 5 bases, leaving 15 bases between them. CDR3 length equals 15 residues. The CDR3 nucleotides read TGTGCCAGCAGTTTAAGCCAAGGGACCTCGGAGACCCAGTACTTC. Translation: CASSLSQGTSETQYF.

In this sample, this clonotype turned up many times. This chain links TRBV10-3 with TRBJ1-2; TRBD1 agrees at 7 bases. The CDR3 loop spans 13 amino acids. Per the germline V gene, CDR1 is ENHRY and CDR2 is SYGVKD. V lost 7 bases and J lost 4; bases outside the gene matches: 6. The CDR3 region has the DNA TGTGCCATCAAATCAGGGGGAGTCTATGGCTACACCTTC. This encodes CAIKSGGVYGYTF.

This clonotype was counted ten times or more. The gene calls are TRBV27 and TRBJ2-3, with unresolved D. CDR3 length: 16 residues. Germline V lookup: CDR1 MNHEY, CDR2 SMNVEV (reference sequence). The V gene lost 1 base and the J gene lost 4 bases, with 15 bases spanning the gap. CDR3 sequence (DNA): TGTGCCAGCAGTTTATTGGGGAAGACTCAGTCAGATACGCAGTATTTT. It translates to CASSLLGKTQSDTQYF.

This CDR3 reads CASSMGGGLNYEQFF. CDR3 bases: TGTGCCAGCAGTATGGGAGGGGGGCTAAATTATGAGCAGTTCTTC. The J gene is TRBJ2-1, the V gene TRBV12-3 or TRBV12-4; D might be TRBD2 (7 bases). The V end lost 5 bases, the J end lost 8 bases, and 19 bases lay between the germline ends. This CDR3 is built from 15 residues.

CDR3 region: CASSPTDGPGNTIYF. The DNA of the CDR3 is TGTGCCAGCAGTCCCACGGACGGACCTGGAAACACCATATATTTT. The chain employs TRBV6-6 and TRBJ1-3; D unclear. CDR3 length equals 15 residues. V was pared by 5 bases and J by 2 bases, with 13 bases between. CDR1 and CDR2 from the germline V gene are MNHNY and SVGAGI (reference sequence).

Only a few counts were recorded for this clonotype. This CDR3 reads CASKRLTGDEKLFF. CDR3 DNA: TGTGCCAGCAAACGTTTGACAGGGGATGAAAAACTGTTTTTT. The gene calls are TRBV12-3 or TRBV12-4 and TRBJ1-4; 8 nucleotides align to TRBD1. V gave up 7 bases and J gave up 6 bases; unmatched junction bases: 7. The CDR3 loop spans 14 amino acids.

This clonotype was recorded a few times. V gene TRBV6-1 combines with J gene TRBJ2-1, with TRBD2 matching 7 bases. The V and J ends lost 6 bases and 15 bases, in that order; junction bases with no gene match: 14. The CDR3 sequence is 13 residues long. Looked up from germline, CDR1 is MNHNS and CDR2 is SASEGT. Here the CDR3 DNA reads TGTGCCAGCAGCGACTCAGCGGGACGGCATGCGTTCTTC. This encodes CASSDSAGRHAFF.

Many counts were recorded for this clonotype. The V and J genes are TRBV7-6 and TRBJ2-7; possibly TRBD1 or TRBD2 for D (7 bases each). The V end was cut by 1 base, the J end by 4 bases, with 17 bases between. The CDR3 sequence is 16 residues long. Germline values: CDR1 SGHVS, CDR2 FNYEAQ. CDR3 sequence reads: CASSLDQGGGGYEQYF. CDR3 sequence (DNA): TGTGCCAGCAGCTTAGATCAGGGGGGAGGGGGATACGAGCAGTACTTC.

This clonotype was observed at least ten times. This sequence joins TRBV7-2 and TRBJ2-5; perhaps D is TRBD1 or TRBD2 (6 bases each). Germline-derived CDR1 and CDR2 are SGHTA and FQGNSA. Trimming cost V 2 bases and J 1 base, with 11 bases left between them. The CDR3 runs 15 residues. The CDR3 nucleotides are TGTGCCAGCAGCTTAAGTGGGGGGCCCCAAGAGACCCAGTACTTC. It yields the protein CASSLSGGPQETQYF.

The table lists this clonotype with a few counts. The chain employs TRBV7-3 and TRBJ2-2, with 10 bases that match TRBD2. This CDR3 spans 16 amino acids. Germline V gene lookup returns CDR1 SGHTA and CDR2 FQGTGA. Trimming removed 5 bases from V and 6 bases from J; junction bases left unmatched: 9. CDR3 loop: CASSRAGGSVAGELFF. In nucleotides, the CDR3 is TGTGCCAGCAGCAGAGCGGGAGGGTCGGTGGCCGGGGAGCTGTTTTTT.

The chain carries TRBV2 and TRBJ1-1; D is uncertain. The germline V and J ends were trimmed by 8 bases and 6 bases, with 13 bases remaining between them. The CDR3 consists of 12 residues. The germline V gene encodes CDR1 SNHLY and CDR2 FYNNEI. This chain's CDR3 is CASGQLSAEAFF. The CDR3 coding sequence is TGTGCCAGCGGTCAATTGAGCGCTGAAGCTTTCTTT.

This clonotype was counted only a few times. This chain joins TRBV5-1 and TRBJ2-7, with D perhaps given as TRBD1 or TRBD2 (6 bases each). From germline, CDR1 is SGHRS and CDR2 YFSETQ. The CDR3 consists of 16 residues. V lost 0 bases and J lost 2, with 15 bases in between. The CDR3 coding sequence is TGCGCCAGCAGCTTGGCCTTCGGGGGCGAAGCCTACGAGCAGTACTTC. This codes for CASSLAFGGEAYEQYF.

This clonotype occurred a few times. The chain recombines TRBV4-1 with TRBJ2-3; 7 bases map to TRBD2. CDR1 is MGHRA and CDR2 is YSYEKL in the germline V gene. The trim removed 5 bases at V and 4 bases at J, leaving 12 bases unmatched. The CDR3 contains 16 residues. The CDR3 coding sequence is TGCGCCAGCAGCGCTAGACGTGGGGGGGGGGCAGATACGCAGTATTTT. Protein product: CASSARRGGGADTQYF.

The gene calls are TRBV28 and TRBJ2-3; D gene ambiguous. The CDR3 extends over 15 amino acids. V lost 5 bases, J lost 3 bases, and 15 bases lay in between. Germline V gives CDR1 MDHEN, CDR2 SYDVKM. The CDR3 reads CASSPPALATDTQYF. The CDR3 nucleotides are TGTGCCAGCAGTCCCCCCGCCCTGGCTACAGATACGCAGTATTTT.

This clonotype turned up a few times. The chain recombines TRBV5-1 with TRBJ2-1; 14 nucleotides match TRBD2. CDR1 is SGHRS and CDR2 is YFSETQ in the germline V gene. V shed 0 bases, J shed 8 bases, and the junction held 19 bases outside the gene matches. The CDR3 loop spans 21 amino acids. CDR3 coding DNA: TGCGCCAGCAGCTTGGAAACAGTCGGGGGGACCGGGACTAGCGGGAGATATGAGCAGTTCTTC. Residues: CASSLETVGGTGTSGRYEQFF.

There are many counts of this clonotype. The V call is TRBV7-2, the J call TRBJ1-1; the match to TRBD1 covers 8 bases. Germline values: CDR1 SGHTA, CDR2 FQGNSA. Losses at the gene ends were 5 bases for V and 11 bases for J; bases not matched to a gene: 10. There are 13 residues in the CDR3. The CDR3 region is CASSQDRALEAFF. The CDR3 coding sequence is TGTGCCAGCAGCCAGGACAGGGCGCTCGAGGCTTTCTTT.